The 3 T cell receptor beta chains listed next were all sequenced from one sample in a study of T cells in Graves' hyperthyroidism and ophthalmopathy. The investigators amplified TCR beta CDR3 regions from RNA transcripts. Researchers ran a first-round RT-PCR on the TCR CDR3 using the HTBI primer set. TCRdb re-called the multiplex PCR reads through MiXCR, storing one row per CDR3 protein. The sample contains fewer than 350,000 distinct CDR3 sequences, roughly 18% of which appear only once. The sample comprised blood. The receptors were gathered from a woman between 40 and 55 years old with Graves' ophthalmopathy.

This clonotype is a singleton in its sample. The chain joins TRBV28 to TRBJ2-7; TRBD1 matches at 8 bases. The CDR3 runs 13 residues. CDR1 is MDHEN and CDR2 is SYDVKM in the germline V gene. V lost 7 bases and J lost 6; bases outside the gene matches: 8. The CDR3 DNA follows: TGTGCCAGCAAACCGACAGGGGTCGGCGAGCAGTACTTC. This sequence encodes CASKPTGVGEQYF.

This clonotype was detected many times. The J gene is TRBJ1-1, the V gene TRBV27; unclear D gene. The CDR3 totals 13 residues. Germline V CDR1 and CDR2: MNHEY, SMNVEV (reference sequence). Trimming pared 6 bases from V and 1 base from J, leaving 9 bases between. In DNA, the CDR3 is TGTGCCAGCAGCGGCAGACGGAACACTGAAGCTTTCTTT. It translates to CASSGRRNTEAFF.

This clonotype showed up many times. The chain links TRBV3-1 to TRBJ2-5; D assignment may be TRBD1 or TRBD2 (6 bases each). This CDR3 is built from 12 residues. The germline V gene has CDR1 LGHDT and CDR2 YNNKEL (reference sequence). The V end was cut by 8 bases, the J end by 4 bases, with 11 bases between. CDR3 coding DNA: TGTGCCAGCTGGACAGCGGGAGAGACCCAGTACTTC. It is translated as CASWTAGETQYF.